The 21 T cell receptor beta chains reported below all come from one sample, sequenced in a study of shared clonotypes between healthy human individuals. It was CD45RO-negative cells, positively selected for CCR7, that made up naive CD8 cells, with terminally differentiated effector memory CD45RA+ cells excluded. TCRdb's table, derived via immunoSEQ multiplex PCR, lists solely in-frame clones and lacks some. The data show more than 2 million clones, with 80% to 95% seen just once and roughly 1.7% held by the top ten. Sequences were obtained from naive CD8+ T cells from PBMCs. These receptors all stem from a man in his late teens or twenties in good health. Some clones in this sample may be carry-over from other donors' samples.

This chain uses TRBV6-5 with TRBJ1-2; D is undetermined. Trimming removed 6 bases from V and 2 bases from J, with 13 bases in between. The CDR3 spans 14 residues. Germline V gives CDR1 MNHEY, CDR2 SVGAGI. Here the CDR3 reads CASSAHGANYGYTF. For the CDR3, the DNA is TGTGCCAGCAGCGCACATGGAGCAAACTATGGCTACACCTTC.

The rearrangement joins TRBV7-9 to TRBJ2-2; possibly TRBD2 for D (5 bases). Germline V gene sequence: CDR1 SEHNR, CDR2 FQNEAQ (reference sequence). This CDR3 is 15 amino acids long. Trimming shortened V by 4 bases and J by 4 bases, and 13 bases separated the two germline ends. This CDR3 is CASSSPTGFTGELFF. For the CDR3, the DNA is TGTGCCAGCAGCTCACCGACGGGATTCACCGGGGAGCTGTTTTTT.

The chain links TRBV2 to TRBJ2-5; D remains ambiguous. CDR1 is SNHLY, CDR2 FYNNEI, per germline. V was trimmed by 6 bases and J by 5 bases, leaving 13 bases between them. This CDR3 has 13 residues. For the CDR3, the DNA is TGTGCCAGCAGCCGCATATGGAGTGAGACCCAGTACTTC. It specifies CASSRIWSETQYF.

This chain links TRBV30 with TRBJ2-5, with D perhaps assigned TRBD1 or TRBD2 (5 bases each). The CDR3 has 13 residues. The V and J ends lost 3 bases and 11 bases respectively, with 19 bases between them. Germline V gene data show CDR1 as GTSNPN and CDR2 as SVGIG (reference sequence). The CDR3 loop reads CAWRGPGTEEQYF. The DNA of the CDR3 is TGTGCCTGGAGGGGACCCGGGACGGAGGAGCAGTACTTC.

V usage is TRBV9 and J usage is TRBJ2-4, with 7 bases lining up with TRBD1. The trim removed 4 bases at V and 5 bases at J, leaving 9 bases unmatched. Germline CDR1 reads SGDLS; CDR2 reads YYNGEE. The CDR3 covers 15 residues. The CDR3 reads CASSPSPGQQNIQYF. CDR3 nucleotides: TGTGCCAGCAGCCCTAGCCCGGGACAGCAAAACATTCAGTACTTC. Filled out from reference TRBV9 and TRBJ2-4, the complete variable domain reads DSGVTQTPKHLITATGQRVTLRCSPRSGDLSVYWYQQSLDQGLQFLIQYYNGEERAKGNILERFSAQQFPDLHSELNLSSLELGDSALYFCASSPSPGQQNIQYFGAGTRLSVL.

This chain uses TRBV10-2 with TRBJ2-7; no reliable D call. Germline V gives CDR1 WSHSY, CDR2 SAAADI. The CDR3 sequence is 11 residues long. V was trimmed by 5 bases and J by 3 bases, leaving 5 bases between them. CDR3 protein: CASSLNYEQYF. CDR3 DNA: TGCGCCAGCAGTTTAAACTACGAGCAGTACTTC.

V and J are TRBV7-9 and TRBJ2-3; no clear D gene. Germline V gene data show CDR1 as SEHNR and CDR2 as FQNEAQ (reference sequence). The V and J ends lost 4 bases and 6 bases respectively, with 20 bases between them. The CDR3 is made up of 16 amino acids. The CDR3 here is CASSWMGKRTGDTQYF. For the CDR3, the DNA is TGTGCCAGCAGCTGGATGGGGAAACGGACCGGTGATACGCAGTATTTT.

The chain is built from TRBV15 and TRBJ2-5; D gene uncertain. V was cut by 0 bases and J by 2 bases, with 7 bases left in between. Germline V CDR1 and CDR2: LNHNV, YYDKDF (reference sequence). The CDR3 consists of 14 residues. DNA for the CDR3: TGTGCCACCAGCAGAGAAAGTCTTCAAGAGACCCAGTACTTC. As protein: CATSRESLQETQYF. Complete variable domain (other parts from reference TRBV15 and TRBJ2-5): DAMVIQNPRYQVTQFGKPVTLSCSQTLNHNVMYWYQQKSSQAPKLLFHYYDKDFNNEADTPDNFQSRRPNTSFCFLDIRSPGLGDTAMYLCATSRESLQETQYFGPGTRLLVL.

This clone was recorded once. The genes are TRBV7-8 and TRBJ2-3; TRBD2 matches at 8 bases. This CDR3 is 16 amino acids long. V was clipped by 5 bases and J by 3 bases; unmatched bases: 10. Germline CDR1 reads SGHVS; CDR2 reads FQNEAQ. The CDR3 sequence is CASSLLGLVGTDTQYF. CDR3 nucleotide sequence: TGTGCCAGCAGCCTACTGGGACTAGTGGGGACAGATACGCAGTATTTT.

The chain joins TRBV5-4 to TRBJ2-7, with D possibly called TRBD1 or TRBD2 (5 bases each). The CDR3 length is 16 residues. The V gene lost 3 bases and the J gene lost 6 bases, with 22 bases spanning the gap. Germline CDR1 reads SGHNT; CDR2 reads YYREEE (reference sequence). CDR3 amino acids: CASSSAGTTKPIEQYF. CDR3 bases: TGTGCCAGCAGCTCCGCCGGGACCACAAAGCCGATCGAGCAGTACTTC.

J is TRBJ2-3 and V is TRBV7-3, with D possibly matching TRBD2 (6 bases). This CDR3 has 16 amino acids. In germline, CDR1 is SGHTA, CDR2 FQGTGA. The V end was cut by 1 base, the J end by 2 bases, with 13 bases between. The chain's CDR3 is CASSLRMGGDTDTQYF. DNA for the CDR3: TGTGCCAGCAGCTTAAGGATGGGCGGGGACACAGATACGCAGTATTTT. Looking up the rest from reference TRBV7-3 and TRBJ2-3 gives the full variable domain: GAGVSQTPSNKVTEKGKYVELRCDPISGHTALYWYRQSLGQGPEFLIYFQGTGAADDSGLPNDRFFAVRPEGSVSTLKIQRTERGDSAVYLCASSLRMGGDTDTQYFGPGTRLTVL.

The rearrangement links TRBV27 to TRBJ1-5; no clear D. Trimming stripped 4 bases from V and 2 bases from J, with 6 bases between. Germline V lookup: CDR1 MNHEY, CDR2 SMNVEV (reference sequence). CDR3 length: 13 amino acids. The CDR3 region has the DNA TGTGCCAGCAGTTCATTGCGCAATCAGCCCCAGCATTTT. Translating gives CASSSLRNQPQHF.

The genes are TRBV7-2 and TRBJ2-7; 8 positions match TRBD1. The CDR3 totals 14 residues. CDR1 and CDR2 from the germline V gene are SGHTA and FQGNSA. V lost 4 bases, J lost 5 bases, and 7 bases stayed unmatched. CDR3 region: CASSSRQGSDEQYF. CDR3 in DNA: TGTGCCAGCAGCTCTCGACAGGGGTCTGACGAGCAGTACTTC.

The rearrangement uses TRBV4-2 and TRBJ1-3; no firm D call. Trimming left V 3 bases short and J 6 bases short, with 6 bases between. Germline V CDR1 and CDR2: LGHNA, YNFKEQ. The CDR3 length is 12 residues. CDR3 protein: CASSHIENTIYF. The CDR3 nucleotides are TGTGCCAGCAGCCATATTGAAAACACCATATATTTT.

J is TRBJ2-2 and V is TRBV7-6, with 9 positions matching TRBD2. The junction had 5 bases not matched to a gene; V was cut back by 0 bases and J by 3 bases. CDR1 SGHVS and CDR2 FNYEAQ come from the germline V gene. The CDR3 is 17 residues long. This CDR3 reads CASSLAPRLADTGELFF. Here the CDR3 DNA reads TGTGCCAGCAGCTTAGCTCCGAGACTAGCGGACACCGGGGAGCTGTTTTTT.

For this clone: The sample carries other DNA sequences with the same CDR3. V usage is TRBV19 and J usage is TRBJ1-5; D unresolved. CDR3 length: 12 amino acids. The germline CDR1 and CDR2 sequences are LNHDA and SQIVND (reference sequence). With 3 bases removed from V and 4 bases from J, the gap between germline ends came to 4 bases. The CDR3 DNA follows: TGTGCCAGTAGTATCGGGAATCAGCCCCAGCATTTT. It specifies CASSIGNQPQHF.

This sequence joins TRBV6-5 and TRBJ1-2; no clear D gene. Germline V CDR1 and CDR2: MNHEY, SVGAGI. V dropped 6 bases and J dropped 8 bases, with 16 bases sitting between them. The CDR3 loop spans 13 amino acids. The CDR3 reads CASSPAYLGGYTF. CDR3 nucleotide sequence: TGTGCCAGCAGCCCCGCCTATTTGGGAGGCTACACCTTC.

The chain carries TRBV6-6 and TRBJ2-7; D unclear. Germline V gene data show CDR1 as MNHNY and CDR2 as SVGAGI (reference sequence). The CDR3 is 15 residues long. V dropped 6 bases and J dropped 0 bases, with 15 bases sitting between them. The CDR3 DNA reads as TGTGCCAGCAGCTCCCCCCGCAGGAACTCCTACGAGCAGTACTTC. Protein sequence: CASSSPRRNSYEQYF.

The V and J genes are TRBV29-1 and TRBJ1-2; 9 bases map to TRBD1. This CDR3 spans 15 amino acids. Germline V lookup: CDR1 SQVTM, CDR2 ANQGSEA. J was trimmed by 6 bases and V by 4 bases; bases with no gene match: 12. CDR3 loop: CSVGPRGQGPHGYTF. CDR3 sequence (DNA): TGCAGCGTTGGGCCGAGGGGACAGGGACCCCATGGCTACACCTTC.

V and J are TRBV6-1 and TRBJ1-4; TRBD1 aligns across 9 bases. CDR1 and CDR2 from the germline V gene are MNHNS and SASEGT. This CDR3 has 16 residues. With 3 bases clipped from V and 8 bases from J, the junction kept 10 bases outside the gene matches. As DNA, the CDR3 is TGTGCCAGCAGTGACCTTAGGACAGGGGATAAGGAAAAACTGTTTTTT. Its translation is CASSDLRTGDKEKLFF.

The chain combines TRBV9 with TRBJ2-3; the D gene is possibly TRBD2 (6 bases). V was trimmed by 1 base and J by 2 bases, leaving 11 bases between them. CDR1 and CDR2 (germline): SGDLS, YYNGEE. The CDR3 is 15 residues long. As DNA, the CDR3 is TGTGCCAGCAGCGTATACGGGGGAACCACAGATACGCAGTATTTT. It codes for CASSVYGGTTDTQYF.